The 11 T cell receptor beta chains given below trace back to one sample, sequenced in a study of glioma-infiltrating T cells. Using RNA template, CDR3s of TCR alpha and beta were amplified with iRepertoire arm-PCR. TCRdb re-called the multiplex PCR reads with MiXCR, one entry per CDR3 protein. The table has 300,000 to 400,000 distinct CDR3 sequences, roughly 41% seen once; the top ten hold about 11%. Source material: glioma tissue, nonneoplastic brain tissue, or PBMCs (not recorded which). These receptors came from a human donor with low-grade glioma or glioblastoma, undergoing nonglioma brain surgery, or in good health (not recorded which).

As regards this clonotype: A much larger clone differs by one base, so this may be a read error. The chain couples TRBV6-2 or TRBV6-3 to TRBJ2-4, with 7 bases aligning to TRBD2. Germline V gene sequence: CDR1 MNHEY, CDR2 SVGEGT. Germline trimming cut 6 bases from V and 13 bases from J; bases unmatched to any gene: 18. This CDR3 contains 15 residues. The CDR3 sequence is CASSPFAGDYNEQYF. The CDR3 nucleotides are TGTGCCAGCAGCCCCTTTGCGGGAGACTACAATGAGCAGTACTTC.

This clonotype has more than one count but fewer than ten. DNA of the CDR3: TGCGCCAGCAGCCCGCCCTCGGGAGGTTATAGCTACACCTTC. Its protein is CASSPPSGGYSYTF. V usage is TRBV4-1 and J usage is TRBJ1-2; D gene unclear. Looked up from germline, CDR1 is MGHRA and CDR2 is YSYEKL. V gave up 4 bases and J gave up 9 bases, with 18 bases separating them. This CDR3 is built from 14 residues.

In regard to this clonotype: Since a much larger clone is just one base distant, this may be a read error. V usage is TRBV27 and J usage is TRBJ1-3, with a tentative D call TRBD1 (6 bases). Germline CDR1 is MNHEY and CDR2 is SMNVEV (reference sequence). The CDR3 sequence is 13 residues long. This CDR3 reads CANSPEGGPTIYF. The CDR3 nucleotides are TGTGCCAACAGTCCCGAGGGGGGACCCACCATATATTTT.

The chain has TRBV28 and TRBJ2-7, with 12 bases aligning to TRBD1. J lost 9 bases, V lost 4 bases, and 7 bases had no gene match. CDR3 size: 14 residues. CDR1 is MDHEN, CDR2 SYDVKM, per germline. The CDR3 DNA reads TGTGCCAGCAGTTCCCCGGGACAGGGGGCTGCGCAGTACTTC. Amino acid sequence: CASSSPGQGAAQYF.

Regarding this clonotype: A much larger clone differs from this one at a single base, so this may be a read error. V gene TRBV20-1 combines with J gene TRBJ2-5; TRBD1 matches 9 bases. Germline lookup yields CDR1 DFQATT and CDR2 SNEGSKA (reference sequence). This CDR3 spans 13 amino acids. CDR3 in amino acids: CSASNRGQEAQYF. CDR3 sequence (DNA): TGCAGTGCTAGTAACAGGGGGCAAGAGGCCCAGTACTTC.

The V call is TRBV11-3, the J call TRBJ2-7; 11 bases are a match to TRBD2. Germline assignment: CDR1 SGHNT and CDR2 YENEEA. The CDR3 has 17 amino acids. Unmatched junction bases numbered 14, after V lost 5 bases and J lost 5 bases. This CDR3 reads CASSPGTSGGLIHEQYF. The CDR3 DNA reads as TGTGCCAGCAGCCCTGGGACTAGCGGAGGCCTCATCCACGAGCAGTACTTC.

This chain connects TRBV27 to TRBJ2-2; D ambiguous. This CDR3 contains 16 residues. Between the trimmed V and J ends, which lost 5 bases and 2 bases, there was a span of 15 bases. CDR1 MNHEY and CDR2 SMNVEV come from the germline V gene (reference sequence). The CDR3 region is CASSTLGFANTGELFF. The CDR3 coding sequence is TGTGCCAGCAGTACCTTGGGGTTCGCTAACACCGGGGAGCTGTTTTTT.

This clonotype was counted at least ten times. The chain carries TRBV27 and TRBJ1-1, with TRBD1 matching 9 bases. The CDR3 totals 16 residues. V dropped 8 bases and J dropped 0; count of bases not matched to a gene: 10. The germline V gene has CDR1 MNHEY and CDR2 SMNVEV (reference sequence). CDR3 amino acids: CASRTGDPLMNTEAFF. The CDR3 DNA follows: TGTGCCAGCCGGACAGGGGACCCACTCATGAACACTGAAGCTTTCTTT.

V and J are TRBV6-5 and TRBJ1-1, with D unresolved. The CDR3 runs 12 residues. Trimming cost V 2 bases and J 7 bases, with 8 bases left between them. Germline V gene lookup returns CDR1 MNHEY and CDR2 SVGAGI. The CDR3 DNA is TGTGCCAGCAGTTACCCAGCGTTTGAAGCTTTCTTT. Protein sequence: CASSYPAFEAFF.

The rearrangement joins TRBV6-6 to TRBJ1-3; possibly TRBD1 for D (5 bases). CDR1 MNHNY and CDR2 SVGAGI come from the germline V gene (reference sequence). This CDR3 contains 15 residues. Trimming shortened V by 4 bases and J by 2 bases, and 12 bases separated the two germline ends. This chain's CDR3 is CASSSGGVTGNTIYF. CDR3 sequence (DNA): TGTGCCAGCAGTTCGGGGGGAGTAACTGGAAACACCATATATTTT.

To note about this clonotype: A much bigger clone sits one base away, suggesting this may be a read error. The chain recombines TRBV20-1 with TRBJ2-1; TRBD2 agrees at 8 bases. The CDR3 is 14 residues long. Germline values: CDR1 DFQATT, CDR2 SNEGSKA (reference sequence). The CDR3 DNA is TGCAGTGCTCGGACTAGCAGGACTTACAATGAGGAGTTCTTC. The encoded protein is CSARTSRTYNEEFF.